This T cell receptor beta chain came from a study of T cells in Graves' hyperthyroidism and ophthalmopathy. Overall study context: Before any treatment, at initial diagnosis, peripheral blood was collected.

The CDR3 runs to 17 residues. V lost 5 bases to trimming and J lost 1 base, with 19 bases between them. Per germline, CDR1 SGHRS and CDR2 YFSETQ. This clonotype was picked up many times. RNA transcripts served as the template for amplifying TCR beta CDR3 regions. The HTBI primer set served for first-round RT-PCR of the TCR CDR3. Each CDR3 protein is one row after TCRdb ran MiXCR on the multiplex PCR reads. The sample consists of about 420,000 distinct CDR3 sequences, 15% to 18% of them appearing once. It was considered stable Graves' hyperthyroidism when ophthalmopathy did not progress within 18 months. Patients between 18 and 65 years old had hyperthyroidism, newly diagnosed and lasting under 2 months. PBMCs were collected from an approximately 9 ml volume of fresh peripheral blood.

Sequences were obtained from blood. The rearrangement uses TRBV5-1 and TRBJ2-1; no definite D call. This clonotype originated in a woman younger than 30 with Graves' hyperthyroidism. The CDR3 loop is CASSIVIGVGSYNEQFF. The CDR3 DNA is TGCGCCAGCAGTATTGTAATAGGAGTTGGGTCCTACAATGAGCAGTTCTTC.